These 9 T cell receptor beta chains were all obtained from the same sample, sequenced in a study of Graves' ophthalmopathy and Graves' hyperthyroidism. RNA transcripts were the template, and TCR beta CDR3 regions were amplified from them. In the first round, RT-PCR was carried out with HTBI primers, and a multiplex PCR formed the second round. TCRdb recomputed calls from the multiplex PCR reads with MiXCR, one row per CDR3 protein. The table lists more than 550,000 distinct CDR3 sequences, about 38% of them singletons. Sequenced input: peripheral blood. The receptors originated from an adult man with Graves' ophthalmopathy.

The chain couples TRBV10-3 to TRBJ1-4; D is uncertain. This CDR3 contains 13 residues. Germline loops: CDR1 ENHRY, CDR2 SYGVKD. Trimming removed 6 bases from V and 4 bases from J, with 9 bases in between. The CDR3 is CAISRADNEKLFF. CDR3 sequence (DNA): TGTGCCATCAGCCGGGCTGATAATGAAAAACTGTTTTTT.

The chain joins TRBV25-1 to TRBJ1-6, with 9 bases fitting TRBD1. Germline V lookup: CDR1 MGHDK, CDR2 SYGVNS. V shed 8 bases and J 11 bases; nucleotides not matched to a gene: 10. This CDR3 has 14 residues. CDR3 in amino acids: CASRAQGASAPLHF. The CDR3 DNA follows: TGTGCCAGCCGGGCACAGGGGGCTTCAGCACCCCTCCACTTT.

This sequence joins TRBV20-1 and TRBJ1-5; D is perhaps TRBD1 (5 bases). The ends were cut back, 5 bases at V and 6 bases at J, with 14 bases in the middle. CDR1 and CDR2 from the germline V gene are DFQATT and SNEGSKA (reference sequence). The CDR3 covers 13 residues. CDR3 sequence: CSARGRVGQPQHF. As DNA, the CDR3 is TGCAGTGCTCGAGGCAGGGTGGGTCAGCCCCAGCATTTT.

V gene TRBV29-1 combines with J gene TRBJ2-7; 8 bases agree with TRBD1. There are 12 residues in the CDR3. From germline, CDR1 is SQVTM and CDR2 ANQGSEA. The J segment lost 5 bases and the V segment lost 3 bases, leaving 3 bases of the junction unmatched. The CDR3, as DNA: TGCAGCGTTGACCGGACAGGGAACGAGCAGTACTTC. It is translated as CSVDRTGNEQYF.

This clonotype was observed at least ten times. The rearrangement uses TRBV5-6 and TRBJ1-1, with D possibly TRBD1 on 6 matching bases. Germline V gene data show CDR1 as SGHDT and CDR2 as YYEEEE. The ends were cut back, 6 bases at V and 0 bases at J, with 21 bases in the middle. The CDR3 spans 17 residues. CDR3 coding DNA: TGTGCCAGCAAGTATCAGGAGGGACATCTCATGAACACTGAAGCTTTCTTT. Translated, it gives CASKYQEGHLMNTEAFF. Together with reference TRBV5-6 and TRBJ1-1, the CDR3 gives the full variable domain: DAGVTQSPTHLIKTRGQQVTLRCSPKSGHDTVSWYQQALGQGPQFIFQYYEEEERQRGNFPDRFSGHQFPNYSSELNVNALLLGDSALYLCASKYQEGHLMNTEAFFGQGTRLTVV.

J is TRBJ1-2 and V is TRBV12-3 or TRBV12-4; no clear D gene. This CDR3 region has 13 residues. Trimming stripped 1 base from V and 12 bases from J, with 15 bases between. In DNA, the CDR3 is TGTGCCAGCAGTTTAGGCCTGACGGGTGGAAACACCTTC. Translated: CASSLGLTGGNTF.

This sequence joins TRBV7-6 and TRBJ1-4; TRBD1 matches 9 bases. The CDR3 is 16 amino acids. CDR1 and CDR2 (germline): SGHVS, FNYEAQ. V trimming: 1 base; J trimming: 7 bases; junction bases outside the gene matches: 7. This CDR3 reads CASSLVGGTGSEKLFF. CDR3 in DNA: TGTGCCAGCAGCTTAGTAGGGGGGACAGGGAGTGAAAAACTGTTTTTT.

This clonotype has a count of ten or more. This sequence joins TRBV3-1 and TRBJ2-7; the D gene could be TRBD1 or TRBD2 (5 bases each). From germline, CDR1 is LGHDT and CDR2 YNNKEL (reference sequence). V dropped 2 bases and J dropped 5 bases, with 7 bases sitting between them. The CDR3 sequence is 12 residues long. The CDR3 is CASSQPGHEQYF. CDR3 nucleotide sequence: TGTGCCAGCAGCCAACCGGGGCACGAGCAGTACTTC.

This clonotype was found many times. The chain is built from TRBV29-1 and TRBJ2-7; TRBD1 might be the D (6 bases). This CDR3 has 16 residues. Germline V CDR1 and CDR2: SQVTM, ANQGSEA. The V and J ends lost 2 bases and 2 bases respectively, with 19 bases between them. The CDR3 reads CSVERGSWTGAYEQYF. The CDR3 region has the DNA TGCAGCGTTGAAAGGGGGAGTTGGACGGGCGCCTACGAGCAGTACTTC.